The rows below give T cell receptor beta chains drawn from one sample of a study of Graves' ophthalmopathy and Graves' hyperthyroidism. Via MiXCR, TCRdb re-called the multiplex PCR reads, giving one row per CDR3 protein. The profile shows hundreds of thousands of distinct CDR3 sequences, over 40% of them singletons. Specimen: peripheral blood. Every receptor here comes from an adult man with Graves' ophthalmopathy. Each CDR3 is given with its conserved first and last residue. D genes are given only for firm matches.

D gene | V gene | CDR3 protein
. | TRBV10-3 | CASSAGYSGDTEAFF
TRBD1 | TRBV7-2 | CASSRSRDRAQYF
. | TRBV6-5 | CASSYGDSPYEQYF
TRBD2 | TRBV29-1 | CSAKQTSGETQYF
TRBD1 | TRBV25-1 | CASSPTGDPNSNTGELFF
TRBD1 | TRBV7-8 | CASSVDSGTGDNEQYF
TRBD1 | TRBV6-1 | CATLQGMVSGNTIYF
TRBD1 | TRBV7-9 | CASSARQGTANEQYF
. | TRBV7-8 | CASSPLSGQTYEQYF
. | TRBV25-1 | CASSFDSGYGEKLFF
. | TRBV5-6 | CASSLRDGWQPQHF
. | TRBV6-6 | CASSYGLGVAYEQYF
TRBD1 | TRBV6-1 | CASLPSPVRDRVTEAFF
TRBD2 | TRBV2 | CASTRSGGYEQYF
. | TRBV10-3 | CAISESVGAGGNYGYTF
. | TRBV6-5 | CASSEEVTQDEQYF
. | TRBV7-8 | CASSFAGTNSGANVLTF
. | TRBV25-1 | CASSPSGRGFGKLFF
TRBD1 | TRBV10-3 | CAISEGQGWAFF
TRBD1 | TRBV6-1 | CATARDRGRRETQYF
. | TRBV7-2 | CASSNRDLPYGYTIYF
. | TRBV10-2 | CASSGHEKLFF
. | TRBV30 | CAWSKGSEQPQHF
. | TRBV9 | CASSQVVTGELFF
. | TRBV9 | CASSSGPDRPGEAFF
. | TRBV2 | CASRWEGDYGYTF
TRBD1 | TRBV14 | CASSRGQGSSYEQYF
. | TRBV4-3 | CASSQGVAGNTGELFF
TRBD1 | TRBV29-1 | CSVQQGGGTEAFF
. | TRBV29-1 | CSVDRVNQYF
TRBD1 | TRBV20-1 | CSARDDRTGIYEQYF
TRBD2 | TRBV2 | CASSELAGVTGELFF
. | TRBV9 | CASSSSVEAEAFF
. | TRBV12-3/TRBV12-4 | CASGPQQNSPLHF
. | TRBV2 | CASSEEGQQNTEAFF
. | TRBV6-5 | CASSYRTANTEAFF
. | TRBV29-1 | CSATRTAENTEAFF
TRBD1 | TRBV25-1 | CASSERGTGNEKLFF
TRBD1 | TRBV7-9 | CASSGGQGGSEAFF
TRBD1 | TRBV24-1 | CATAWTGDPDTQYF
. | TRBV2 | CASSEGQTNTGELLF